Shown below are 27 T cell receptor beta chains from a single sample sequenced in a study of cytomegalovirus exposure and HLA in healthy donors. The PCR ran on 60 Vbeta and 13 Jbeta primers. The repertoire was sequenced with immunoSEQ multiplex PCR; TCRdb's copy has only in-frame clones and lacks some. The sample carries 150,000 to 250,000 clones, about 82% recorded once. Sequenced material: PBMCs. These receptors came from a woman aged 45-60 years in good health and CMV-seronegative.

The J gene is TRBJ2-7, the V gene TRBV11-2; 8 bases align to TRBD1. CDR1 and CDR2 (germline): SGHAT, FQNNGV. V lost 4 bases and J lost 3; bases outside the gene matches: 5. CDR3 length: 14 residues. The CDR3 DNA sequence: TGTGCCAGCAGCTCAGGACAGGGAAACTACGAGCAGTACTTC. Translation gives CASSSGQGNYEQYF.

The chain is built from TRBV7-9 and TRBJ2-1; 9 bases align to TRBD2. CDR1 SEHNR and CDR2 FQNEAQ come from the germline V gene (reference sequence). V lost 5 bases, J lost 7 bases, and 3 bases stayed unmatched. CDR3 length: 13 amino acids. The CDR3 protein is CASSGTSRNEQFF. In DNA, the CDR3 is TGTGCCAGCAGCGGGACTAGCCGAAATGAGCAGTTCTTC.

This CDR3 is CATSRVVGSSYEQYF. For the CDR3, the DNA is TGTGCCACCAGCAGGGTAGTCGGGAGCTCCTACGAGCAGTACTTC. The chain recombines TRBV15 with TRBJ2-7; D is possibly TRBD2 (6 bases). Germline V CDR1 and CDR2: LNHNV, YYDKDF (reference sequence). Trimming removed 3 bases at V and 0 bases at J, with 12 bases between. The CDR3 is 15 residues long.

The rearrangement links TRBV19 to TRBJ1-5; TRBD1 agrees at 10 bases. V gave up 5 bases and J gave up 8 bases; unmatched junction bases: 12. The CDR3 length is 16 residues. Per the germline V gene, CDR1 is LNHDA and CDR2 is SQIVND (reference sequence). CDR3 in amino acids: CASSPRTGGSFKPQHF. In DNA form, the CDR3 reads TGTGCCAGTAGTCCCAGGACAGGGGGGAGTTTCAAGCCCCAGCATTTT.

The V call is TRBV15, the J call TRBJ1-3; no clear D. The V gene lost 0 bases and the J gene lost 1 base, with 7 bases spanning the gap. The CDR3 runs 15 residues. Germline CDR1 is LNHNV and CDR2 is YYDKDF (reference sequence). CDR3 amino acids: CATSRDRESGNTIYF. In DNA, the CDR3 is TGTGCCACCAGCAGAGATCGGGAGTCTGGAAACACCATATATTTT.

The rearrangement joins TRBV15 to TRBJ1-6; D is unresolved. The CDR3 has 12 amino acids. The germline V gene has CDR1 LNHNV and CDR2 YYDKDF (reference sequence). V lost 4 bases and J 14 bases, leaving 12 bases between the germline ends. The CDR3 loop is CATSTYSGTLHF. As DNA, the CDR3 is TGTGCCACCAGCACCTACTCGGGAACCCTCCACTTT.

The V gene is TRBV28, the J gene TRBJ2-5; TRBD2 matches 8 bases. This CDR3 spans 13 amino acids. Germline V gene sequence: CDR1 MDHEN, CDR2 SYDVKM. V lost 7 bases, J lost 5 bases, and 6 bases stayed unmatched. The CDR3 sequence: CASMGLGAETQYF. The DNA for the CDR3 is TGTGCCAGCATGGGACTAGGGGCCGAGACCCAGTACTTC.

The chain has TRBV29-1 and TRBJ2-7; possibly TRBD2 for D (5 bases). Trimming cost V 6 bases and J 3 bases, with 21 bases left between them. This CDR3 contains 15 residues. Germline V lookup: CDR1 SQVTM, CDR2 ANQGSEA. CDR3 nucleotides: TGCAGCGTCCTCCAGAGAACAGCGGAGAACTACGAGCAGTACTTC. It translates to CSVLQRTAENYEQYF.

The V and J genes are TRBV28 and TRBJ2-1; 9 bases agree with TRBD2. V lost 4 bases to trimming and J lost 0 bases; unmatched junction nucleotides: 1. Germline values: CDR1 MDHEN, CDR2 SYDVKM. This CDR3 is 15 amino acids long. Written as DNA, the CDR3 is TGTGCCAGCAGTTATAGCGGGAGCTCCTACAATGAGCAGTTCTTC. Translating it yields CASSYSGSSYNEQFF.

The chain is built from TRBV27 and TRBJ1-1; 7 bases agree with TRBD1. The V and J ends lost 6 bases and 6 bases, in that order; junction bases with no gene match: 16. This CDR3 contains 16 residues. From germline, CDR1 is MNHEY and CDR2 SMNVEV (reference sequence). CDR3 coding DNA: TGTGCCAGCAGGGACAGGAGGGGGCCCCGACCCCCTGAAGCTTTCTTT. Its protein is CASRDRRGPRPPEAFF.

The gene calls are TRBV28 and TRBJ1-5; D remains ambiguous. This CDR3 region has 15 residues. Germline lookup yields CDR1 MDHEN and CDR2 SYDVKM. With 2 bases removed from V and 5 bases from J, the gap between germline ends came to 13 bases. The CDR3 is CASSLDVRAYQPQHF. CDR3 sequence (DNA): TGTGCCAGCAGTTTAGATGTGAGGGCATATCAGCCCCAGCATTTT.

This chain uses TRBV9 with TRBJ2-2; TRBD2 aligns across 7 bases. There are 17 residues in the CDR3. Trimming took 2 bases from V and 1 from J; bases not matched to a gene: 8. Germline V CDR1 and CDR2: SGDLS, YYNGEE. The CDR3 is CASSVGILAVNTGELFF. CDR3 in DNA: TGTGCCAGCAGCGTGGGGATTCTAGCGGTGAACACCGGGGAGCTGTTTTTT.

The V call is TRBV27, the J call TRBJ1-1, with 7 bases matching TRBD1. V was pared by 2 bases and J by 1 base, with 7 bases of the junction left unmatched. In germline, CDR1 is MNHEY, CDR2 SMNVEV (reference sequence). The CDR3 has 16 residues. The CDR3 DNA sequence: TGTGCCAGCAGTTTACGGAGACAGGGTAGGAACACTGAAGCTTTCTTT. Protein product: CASSLRRQGRNTEAFF.

The gene calls are TRBV2 and TRBJ2-2, with 13 bases lining up with TRBD2. The CDR3 is 15 residues long. The V gene's germline CDR1 is SNHLY and CDR2 FYNNEI. V was pared by 7 bases and J by 4 bases, with 3 bases of the junction left unmatched. The chain's CDR3 is CASTRTSGSTGELFF. DNA for the CDR3: TGTGCCAGCACCCGGACTAGCGGGAGCACCGGGGAGCTGTTTTTT.

The rearrangement joins TRBV18 to TRBJ1-4; no clear D. The CDR3 consists of 13 residues. The germline gives CDR1 KGHSH, CDR2 LQKENI. V was pared by 3 bases and J by 8 bases, with 10 bases between. Here the CDR3 reads CASSPYVLEKLFF. The CDR3 DNA follows: TGTGCCAGCTCACCCTACGTACTGGAAAAACTGTTTTTT.

This chain connects TRBV28 to TRBJ2-7, with TRBD2 matching over 16 bases. Losses at the gene ends were 6 bases for V and 6 bases for J; bases not matched to a gene: 17. The CDR3 has 19 residues. Germline CDR1 reads MDHEN; CDR2 reads SYDVKM. The DNA of the CDR3 is TGTGCCAGCAGAATTACCGGGACTAGCGGGAGGGCCCTTTTTATCGAGCAGTACTTC. It is translated as CASRITGTSGRALFIEQYF.

This clone was observed once. The chain carries TRBV27 and TRBJ2-1; D is perhaps TRBD2 (5 bases). Trimming stripped 2 bases from V and 6 bases from J, with 11 bases between. The CDR3 covers 14 residues. The germline CDR1 and CDR2 sequences are MNHEY and SMNVEV (reference sequence). This chain's CDR3 is CASSLLGELNEQFF. CDR3 bases: TGTGCCAGCAGTTTACTGGGAGAGCTCAATGAGCAGTTCTTC.

This clone was detected only a few times. The CDR3: CASSWGEREINEQFF. The DNA for the CDR3 is TGTGCCAGCTCCTGGGGAGAGCGGGAGATAAATGAGCAGTTCTTC. The chain has TRBV27 and TRBJ2-1; TRBD2 matches 8 bases. Germline loops: CDR1 MNHEY, CDR2 SMNVEV (reference sequence). This CDR3 contains 15 residues. V lost 8 bases to trimming and J lost 7 bases; unmatched junction nucleotides: 13.

The chain couples TRBV6-1 to TRBJ2-7; D perhaps matches TRBD2 (6 bases). The V and J ends lost 7 bases and 0 bases respectively, with 16 bases between them. CDR3 length: 15 residues. Per germline, CDR1 MNHNS and CDR2 SASEGT. The CDR3 here is CASIPSRDSSYEQYF. The DNA of the CDR3 is TGTGCCAGCATCCCGAGCCGGGACTCCTCCTACGAGCAGTACTTC.

V is TRBV28 and J is TRBJ2-7, with D possibly being TRBD1 (7 bases). Trimming took 4 bases from V and 5 from J, leaving 15 bases between them. CDR3 length: 14 residues. CDR1 and CDR2 (germline): MDHEN, SYDVKM. CDR3 protein: CASSSTGRGNEQYF. The CDR3 DNA is TGTGCCAGCAGTTCGACAGGGCGGGGAAACGAGCAGTACTTC.

This clone was observed a single time. The V gene is TRBV28, the J gene TRBJ2-3, with TRBD1 as a possible D gene (7 bases). Looked up from germline, CDR1 is MDHEN and CDR2 is SYDVKM. This CDR3 is built from 17 residues. V was trimmed by 6 bases and J by 2 bases, leaving 21 bases between them. CDR3 sequence reads: CASRSSGGQGNTDTQYF. Written as DNA, the CDR3 is TGTGCCAGCAGATCCTCAGGGGGGCAGGGCAACACAGATACGCAGTATTTT.

The genes are TRBV21-1 and TRBJ2-3; the DNA was not used to check the table's D call, TRBD2. TRBV21-1 is termed a pseudogene. The CDR3 runs to 17 residues. DNA for the CDR3: TGTGCCAGCAGCAACGGGGGACTAGCGGTTCCCACAGATACGCAGTATTTT. Amino acids: CASSNGGLAVPTDTQYF.

The CDR3 loop is CASRGDRGAWNEQFF. The CDR3 DNA follows: TGTGCCAGCAGGGGGGACAGGGGAGCTTGGAATGAGCAGTTCTTC. V is TRBV6-1 and J is TRBJ2-1, with TRBD1 matching 10 bases. With 6 bases clipped from V and 7 bases from J, the junction kept 9 bases outside the gene matches. Per germline, CDR1 MNHNS and CDR2 SASEGT. The CDR3 loop spans 15 amino acids.

The chain carries TRBV21-1 and TRBJ1-1; the DNA was not compared with TRBD1, the D call given in the table. TRBV21-1 is a listed pseudogene. The CDR3 has 15 residues. Here the CDR3 reads CASSKAWDRNTEAFF. CDR3 bases: TGTGCCAGCAGCAAAGCTTGGGACAGGAACACTGAAGCTTTCTTT.

The V and J genes are TRBV11-2 and TRBJ2-7; maybe TRBD2 (5 bases). Trimming took off 1 base at V and 5 bases at J, with 12 bases between the two ends. The CDR3 runs to 14 residues. The germline gives CDR1 SGHAT, CDR2 FQNNGV. CDR3 amino acids: CASSLARAGDEQYF. The CDR3 DNA follows: TGTGCCAGCAGCTTAGCTCGGGCCGGGGACGAGCAGTACTTC. The complete variable domain, with remaining parts taken from reference TRBV11-2 and TRBJ2-7, reads EAGVAQSPRYKIIEKRQSVAFWCNPISGHATLYWYQQILGQGPKLLIQFQNNGVVDDSQLPKDRFSAERLKGVDSTLKIQPAKLEDSAVYLCASSLARAGDEQYFGPGTRLTVT.

J is TRBJ1-2 and V is TRBV4-2; 7 bases align to TRBD1. Per germline, CDR1 LGHNA and CDR2 YNFKEQ. Unmatched junction bases numbered 5, after V lost 3 bases and J lost 4 bases. This CDR3 has 14 residues. The CDR3 loop reads CASSHLGQFYGYTF. Here the CDR3 DNA reads TGTGCCAGCAGCCATCTGGGACAGTTCTATGGCTACACCTTC.

The V and J genes are TRBV10-3 and TRBJ2-5, with D possibly matching TRBD2 (5 bases). The CDR3 totals 11 residues. CDR1 is ENHRY and CDR2 is SYGVKD in the germline V gene. V lost 9 bases and J lost 5, with 10 bases in between. DNA of the CDR3: TGTGCCATTGGACTTTTGGAGACCCAGTACTTC. Residues: CAIGLLETQYF.